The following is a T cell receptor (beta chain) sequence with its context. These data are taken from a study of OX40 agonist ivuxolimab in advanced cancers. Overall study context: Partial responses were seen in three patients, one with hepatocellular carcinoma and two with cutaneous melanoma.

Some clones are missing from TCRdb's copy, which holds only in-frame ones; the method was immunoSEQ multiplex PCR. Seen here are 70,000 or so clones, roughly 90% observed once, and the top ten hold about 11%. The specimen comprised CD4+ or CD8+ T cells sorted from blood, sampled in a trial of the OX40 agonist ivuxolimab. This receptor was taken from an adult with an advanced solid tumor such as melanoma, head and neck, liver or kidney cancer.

The CDR3 is CASSRVGAKGNTEAFF. Here the CDR3 DNA reads TGTGCCAGCAGCCGAGTGGGGGCGAAAGGGAACACTGAAGCTTTCTTT. This chain joins TRBV5-5 and TRBJ1-1, with a possible D match to TRBD1 (6 bases). The CDR3 runs 16 residues. From germline, CDR1 is SGHKS and CDR2 YYEKEE (reference sequence). V lost 4 bases and J lost 1, with 17 bases in between.